Listed below are T cell receptor beta chains from one sample, sequenced in a study of CD8 T cells in ankylosing spondylitis. TCRdb recomputed calls from the 5' RACE reads with MiXCR, one row per CDR3 protein. This sample carries hundreds of thousands of distinct CDR3 sequences, 25% to 30% of them seen once, and the ten largest clones take roughly 0.8%. Sequenced sample: blood, either unsorted or a sorted T cell fraction (not recorded which). The origin of the receptors is a male donor with ankylosing spondylitis. Both conserved end residues are part of each CDR3. D genes are given only for firm matches. Rows may omit the clone size; those that give it use once, few, many or a size class.

J gene: TRBJ1-2; clone size: NA; D gene: NA; V gene: TRBV20-1; CDR3 protein: CSARDRKPQGSYYGYTF; CDR3 DNA: TGCAGTGCTAGAGATCGGAAGCCGCAGGGGAGCTACTATGGCTACACCTTC
J gene: TRBJ2-1; clone size: many; D gene: TRBD2; V gene: TRBV4-2; CDR3 protein: CASSQEGGREEQFF; CDR3 DNA: TGTGCCAGCAGCCAAGAAGGCGGGAGAGAGGAGCAGTTCTTC
J gene: TRBJ1-4; clone size: NA; D gene: NA; V gene: TRBV5-1; CDR3 protein: CASSLSGYPPTNEKLFF; CDR3 DNA: TGCGCCAGCAGCTTGAGTGGTTACCCTCCGACTAATGAAAAACTGTTTTTT
J gene: TRBJ1-4; clone size: NA; D gene: TRBD1; V gene: TRBV6-1; CDR3 protein: CASRGGQGWDEKLFF; CDR3 DNA: TGTGCCAGCAGGGGAGGACAGGGATGGGACGAAAAACTGTTTTTT
J gene: TRBJ2-1; clone size: NA; D gene: TRBD2; V gene: TRBV5-1; CDR3 protein: CASSAGLAEDNEQFF; CDR3 DNA: TGCGCCAGCAGCGCGGGACTAGCGGAAGACAATGAGCAGTTCTTC
J gene: TRBJ1-5; clone size: many; D gene: TRBD1; V gene: TRBV3-1; CDR3 protein: CASSRDREQPQHF; CDR3 DNA: TGTGCCAGCAGCCGAGACAGGGAACAGCCCCAGCATTTT
J gene: TRBJ2-1; clone size: few; D gene: NA; V gene: TRBV29-1; CDR3 protein: CSVEGGAYNEQFF; CDR3 DNA: TGCAGCGTTGAAGGCGGAGCTTACAATGAGCAGTTCTTC
J gene: TRBJ2-3; clone size: NA; D gene: NA; V gene: TRBV5-1; CDR3 protein: CASRGLAESTDTQYF; CDR3 DNA: TGCGCCAGCCGGGGTTTAGCGGAGAGCACAGATACGCAGTATTTT
J gene: TRBJ2-5; clone size: NA; D gene: TRBD1; V gene: TRBV5-1; CDR3 protein: CASSADRVLETQYF; CDR3 DNA: TGCGCCAGCAGCGCGGACAGGGTCCTTGAGACCCAGTACTTC
J gene: TRBJ2-5; clone size: NA; D gene: NA; V gene: TRBV5-6; CDR3 protein: CASSLGAAGQETQYF; CDR3 DNA: TGTGCCAGCAGCTTGGGAGCCGCGGGACAAGAGACCCAGTACTTC
J gene: TRBJ1-5; clone size: NA; D gene: NA; V gene: TRBV18; CDR3 protein: CASSSLSRDHSNQPQHF; CDR3 DNA: TGTGCCAGCTCATCGCTTAGCAGGGACCATAGCAATCAGCCCCAGCATTTT
J gene: TRBJ2-3; clone size: NA; D gene: NA; V gene: TRBV20-1; CDR3 protein: CSASSHGSSDTQYF; CDR3 DNA: TGCAGTGCTAGTTCTCACGGGAGTTCAGATACGCAGTATTTT
J gene: TRBJ1-2; clone size: few; D gene: NA; V gene: TRBV6-2/TRBV6-3; CDR3 protein: CASSLGLGRDYSGYTF; CDR3 DNA: TGTGCCAGCAGTCTGGGACTGGGACGAGACTATAGCGGCTACACCTTC
J gene: TRBJ2-3; clone size: few; D gene: TRBD1; V gene: TRBV5-1; CDR3 protein: CASGQGDLTDTQYF; CDR3 DNA: TGCGCCAGCGGGCAGGGGGACCTCACAGATACGCAGTATTTT
J gene: TRBJ1-3; clone size: few; D gene: NA; V gene: TRBV7-2; CDR3 protein: CASTMLRGNTIYF; CDR3 DNA: TGTGCCAGCACCATGCTCCGTGGAAACACCATATATTTT
J gene: TRBJ1-3; clone size: NA; D gene: NA; V gene: TRBV12-3/TRBV12-4; CDR3 protein: CASSTTGFGNTIYF; CDR3 DNA: TGTGCCAGCAGTACAACAGGGTTTGGAAACACCATATATTTT
J gene: TRBJ2-3; clone size: few; D gene: TRBD2; V gene: TRBV20-1; CDR3 protein: CSASGLAGGGTDTQYF; CDR3 DNA: TGCAGTGCTAGTGGGCTAGCGGGAGGAGGAACAGATACGCAGTATTTT
J gene: TRBJ2-7; clone size: NA; D gene: NA; V gene: TRBV12-3/TRBV12-4; CDR3 protein: CASSLQRQNSYEQYF; CDR3 DNA: TGTGCCAGCAGCCTACAAAGGCAGAACTCCTACGAGCAGTACTTC
J gene: TRBJ1-6; clone size: few; D gene: NA; V gene: TRBV20-1; CDR3 protein: CSAREGRGNSPLHF; CDR3 DNA: TGCAGTGCTAGAGAGGGCAGGGGTAATTCACCCCTCCACTTT
J gene: TRBJ2-5; clone size: few; D gene: NA; V gene: TRBV29-1; CDR3 protein: CSVDIGGRETQYF; CDR3 DNA: TGCAGCGTTGATATCGGAGGAAGAGAGACCCAGTACTTC
J gene: TRBJ2-3; clone size: NA; D gene: NA; V gene: TRBV2; CDR3 protein: CASSGRQGAYTDTQYF; CDR3 DNA: TGTGCCAGCAGTGGTCGCCAGGGTGCATACACAGATACGCAGTATTTT
J gene: TRBJ2-5; clone size: few; D gene: NA; V gene: TRBV11-2; CDR3 protein: CASSSPTAGGQETQYF; CDR3 DNA: TGTGCCAGCAGCTCACCAACCGCCGGGGGTCAAGAGACCCAGTACTTC
J gene: TRBJ1-2; clone size: few; D gene: NA; V gene: TRBV12-3/TRBV12-4; CDR3 protein: CASSFPNNGNYGYTF; CDR3 DNA: TGTGCCAGCAGTTTCCCCAACAATGGAAACTATGGCTACACCTTC
J gene: TRBJ1-2; clone size: once; D gene: TRBD1; V gene: TRBV7-2; CDR3 protein: CASSLARTGGYGYTF; CDR3 DNA: TGTGCCAGCAGCTTAGCACGGACAGGGGGGTATGGCTACACCTTC
J gene: TRBJ1-5; clone size: few; D gene: NA; V gene: TRBV20-1; CDR3 protein: CSAAGLHSNQPQHF; CDR3 DNA: TGCAGTGCTGCGGGACTGCATAGCAATCAGCCCCAGCATTTT